The 23 T cell receptor beta chains below were found in one sample sequenced in a study of blood T cell repertoires in COVID-19. Produced via immunoSEQ multiplex PCR; TCRdb's table is partial and in-frame only. The table shows about 29,000 clones, with roughly 84% occurring only once. Input material: peripheral blood. The receptors were sampled from a man older than 75 with active COVID-19.

In regard to this clone: A junction boundary mismatches the germline segment, possibly from a read error. V and J are TRBV5-6 and TRBJ2-1; 8 nucleotides agree with TRBD2. CDR1 and CDR2 from the germline V gene are SGHDT and YYEEEE. The CDR3 covers 14 residues. CDR3 coding DNA: TGTGCCAGCAGTTTTGCGGGAGGCGGCAATAAGCAGTTCTTC. It translates to CASSFAGGGNKQFF.

V is TRBV5-1 and J is TRBJ2-5; D remains unclear. Germline assignment: CDR1 SGHRS and CDR2 YFSETQ. The CDR3 is 14 amino acids. V shed 0 bases and J shed 2 bases, with 8 bases lying between them. Here the CDR3 DNA reads TGCGCCAGCAGCTTGGCTACCGCGCAAGAGACCCAGTACTTC. Protein sequence: CASSLATAQETQYF.

The rearrangement links TRBV2 to TRBJ2-5, with 12 bases aligning to TRBD2. This CDR3 comprises 15 residues. The V gene's germline CDR1 is SNHLY and CDR2 FYNNEI. Trimming at V came to 3 bases and at J to 6 bases, leaving 5 bases not matched to a gene. The CDR3 reads CASSETSGSRKTQYF. Here the CDR3 DNA reads TGTGCCAGCAGTGAGACTAGCGGGAGCCGGAAGACCCAGTACTTC.

The V and J genes are TRBV7-2 and TRBJ2-7, with 9 nucleotides matching TRBD1. Germline V gene sequence: CDR1 SGHTA, CDR2 FQGNSA. Trimming at V came to 2 bases and at J to 4 bases, leaving 6 bases not matched to a gene. The CDR3 spans 15 residues. The CDR3 spells CASSLNRGRGYEQYF. The CDR3 nucleotides read TGTGCCAGCAGCTTAAACAGGGGGCGCGGGTACGAGCAGTACTTC.

This clone was picked up a small number of times. The chain carries TRBV19 and TRBJ2-7; 7 positions agree with TRBD1. The germline V gene has CDR1 LNHDA and CDR2 SQIVND (reference sequence). The CDR3 totals 14 residues. V shed 4 bases and J 4 bases; nucleotides not matched to a gene: 7. The CDR3 spells CASSTPGQQYEQYF. CDR3 nucleotide sequence: TGTGCCAGTAGTACCCCGGGACAGCAATACGAGCAGTACTTC. The complete variable domain, with remaining parts taken from reference TRBV19 and TRBJ2-7, reads DGGITQSPKYLFRKEGQNVTLSCEQNLNHDAMYWYRQDPGQGLRLIYYSQIVNDFQKGDIAEGYSVSREKKESFPLTVTSAQKNPTAFYLCASSTPGQQYEQYFGPGTRLTVT.

The gene calls are TRBV4-2 and TRBJ1-2; TRBD1 aligns across 7 bases. The germline V gene encodes CDR1 LGHNA and CDR2 YNFKEQ. The CDR3 loop spans 16 amino acids. V shed 3 bases and J 4 bases; nucleotides not matched to a gene: 11. The DNA for the CDR3 is TGTGCCAGCAGCCACCTACACAGGGGAAAGGGCTATGGCTACACCTTC. This codes for CASSHLHRGKGYGYTF.

J is TRBJ2-1 and V is TRBV5-4, with 9 bases that match TRBD2. CDR3 size: 15 residues. Germline V CDR1 and CDR2: SGHNT, YYREEE (reference sequence). V shed 1 base, J shed 3 bases, and the junction held 2 bases outside the gene matches. The CDR3 reads CASSLNSGGYNEQFF. The CDR3, as DNA: TGTGCCAGCAGCTTGAATAGCGGGGGCTACAATGAGCAGTTCTTC.

V and J are TRBV10-3 and TRBJ1-5, with a possible D match to TRBD1 (5 bases). CDR1 and CDR2 (germline): ENHRY, SYGVKD. Trimming took 0 bases from V and 6 from J, leaving 15 bases between them. This CDR3 comprises 16 residues. The CDR3 DNA reads TGTGCCATCAGTGAGTCGGGGGGAATCGTTGGTCAGCCCCAGCATTTT. It specifies CAISESGGIVGQPQHF.

In its sample, this clone was seen once. The chain has TRBV5-4 and TRBJ1-2; D is perhaps TRBD1 (6 bases). CDR3 length: 14 residues. CDR1 and CDR2 (germline): SGHNT, YYREEE (reference sequence). V gave up 5 bases and J gave up 2 bases, with 13 bases separating them. Here the CDR3 reads CASRSGQTNYGYTF. For the CDR3, the DNA is TGTGCCAGCAGATCGGGACAAACCAACTATGGCTACACCTTC.

This clone has more than one count but fewer than ten. The V gene is TRBV7-2, the J gene TRBJ2-7, with D tentatively TRBD1 (5 bases). The V and J ends lost 7 bases and 7 bases respectively, with 14 bases between them. CDR3 length equals 12 residues. CDR1 is SGHTA and CDR2 is FQGNSA in the germline V gene. CDR3: CASTQGVGEQYF. CDR3 DNA: TGTGCCAGCACACAAGGGGTAGGGGAGCAGTACTTC.

This rearrangement joins TRBV6-6 to TRBJ1-4; TRBD1 aligns across 7 bases. Germline V gene data show CDR1 as MNHNY and CDR2 as SVGAGI (reference sequence). This CDR3 comprises 15 residues. The junction had 5 bases not matched to a gene; V was cut back by 2 bases and J by 5 bases. The CDR3 spells CASSYQGERNEKLFF. CDR3 coding DNA: TGTGCCAGCAGTTACCAGGGGGAAAGGAATGAAAAACTGTTTTTT.

The chain carries TRBV28 and TRBJ1-6, with D possibly TRBD1 on 5 matching bases. Per the germline V gene, CDR1 is MDHEN and CDR2 is SYDVKM. The CDR3 totals 14 residues. Trimming shortened V by 3 bases and J by 11 bases, and 14 bases separated the two germline ends. The CDR3 is CASSFDRPPAPLHF. The DNA of the CDR3 is TGTGCCAGCAGTTTCGACAGACCCCCGGCACCCCTCCACTTT.

In this sample, this clone turned up a few times. Written as DNA, the CDR3 is TGTGCCAGCTCACCAGGGAACAGGCAAGAGACCCAGTACTTC. It is translated as CASSPGNRQETQYF. The J gene is TRBJ2-5, the V gene TRBV18, with D perhaps TRBD1 (5 bases). Germline V lookup: CDR1 KGHSH, CDR2 LQKENI. Deletions cut 2 bases from V and 2 bases from J, with 9 bases between. CDR3 length: 14 amino acids.

This chain connects TRBV28 to TRBJ2-7; D possibly corresponds to TRBD1 (6 bases). Trimming took 1 base from V and 6 from J, leaving 16 bases between them. The CDR3 covers 15 residues. CDR1 and CDR2 from the germline V gene are MDHEN and SYDVKM. CDR3 sequence (DNA): TGTGCCAGCAGTTTATCGGCCCTGGGGGCAGGCGAGCAGTACTTC. Its protein product is CASSLSALGAGEQYF.

This clone was seen a single time. The chain has TRBV7-9 and TRBJ1-4, with D possibly TRBD1 on 5 matching bases. Germline lookup yields CDR1 SEHNR and CDR2 FQNEAQ (reference sequence). The CDR3 consists of 15 residues. Trimming took 5 bases from V and 5 from J, leaving 15 bases between them. The CDR3 here is CASSRDGGPNEKLFF. Written as DNA, the CDR3 is TGTGCCAGCAGCCGAGACGGGGGACCAAATGAAAAACTGTTTTTT.

The chain carries TRBV6-1 and TRBJ1-6; no clear D gene. Trimming shortened V by 2 bases and J by 10 bases, and 6 bases separated the two germline ends. CDR1 is MNHNS, CDR2 SASEGT, per germline. The CDR3 spans 12 residues. CDR3 in amino acids: CASSELASPLHF. As DNA, the CDR3 is TGTGCCAGCAGTGAATTGGCCTCACCCCTCCACTTT.

This rearrangement joins TRBV2 to TRBJ1-2; 7 bases are a match to TRBD1. The germline CDR1 and CDR2 sequences are SNHLY and FYNNEI. This CDR3 is built from 13 residues. J lost 5 bases, V lost 8 bases, and 8 bases had no gene match. This CDR3 reads CASSRQGLYGYTF. In nucleotides, the CDR3 is TGTGCCAGCTCTCGACAGGGTTTATATGGCTACACCTTC.

The CDR3 reads CASSHDRGEPRNIQYF. In nucleotides, the CDR3 is TGTGCCAGCTCACACGACAGGGGAGAACCCAGAAACATTCAGTACTTC. The chain couples TRBV18 to TRBJ2-4, with TRBD1 matching over 8 bases. This CDR3 is built from 16 residues. With V trimmed by 4 bases and J by 6 bases, 11 bases remained unmatched. Germline values: CDR1 KGHSH, CDR2 LQKENI.

The chain uses TRBV7-9 and TRBJ2-3; the match to TRBD2 covers 8 bases. J gave up 5 bases and V 5 bases, and 15 bases lay outside the gene matches. The CDR3 consists of 17 residues. The V gene's germline CDR1 is SEHNR and CDR2 FQNEAQ (reference sequence). CDR3 DNA: TGTGCCAGCAGCGGGGTGTCGCGGGGGGCTTGGGTAGATACGCAGTATTTT. This encodes CASSGVSRGAWVDTQYF.

The rearrangement links TRBV19 to TRBJ1-2; D is unresolved. The CDR3 is made up of 14 amino acids. V was pared by 3 bases and J by 7 bases, with 15 bases between. CDR1 is LNHDA and CDR2 is SQIVND in the germline V gene (reference sequence). The CDR3 DNA follows: TGTGCCAGTAGTATGGGCCTCGCTCCGTCTGGCTACACCTTC. Its protein is CASSMGLAPSGYTF.

V and J are TRBV30 and TRBJ1-6, with TRBD1 identical over 9 bases. V lost 1 base, J lost 2 bases, and 3 bases stayed unmatched. CDR3 length: 16 amino acids. Germline V CDR1 and CDR2: GTSNPN, SVGIG (reference sequence). The CDR3 protein is CAWSDRGLPYNSPLHF. DNA for the CDR3: TGTGCCTGGAGTGACAGGGGGCTCCCCTATAATTCACCCCTCCACTTT.

The genes are TRBV19 and TRBJ1-5; perhaps TRBD1 as D (5 bases). The ends were cut back, 5 bases at V and 7 bases at J, with 15 bases in the middle. Per germline, CDR1 LNHDA and CDR2 SQIVND (reference sequence). This CDR3 is built from 14 residues. The CDR3 protein is CASSGAAIRQPQHF. The CDR3 coding sequence is TGTGCCAGTAGTGGGGCCGCCATACGGCAGCCCCAGCATTTT. The full variable domain, rest sourced from reference TRBV19 and TRBJ1-5, is DGGITQSPKYLFRKEGQNVTLSCEQNLNHDAMYWYRQDPGQGLRLIYYSQIVNDFQKGDIAEGYSVSREKKESFPLTVTSAQKNPTAFYLCASSGAAIRQPQHFGDGTRLSIL.

The chain couples TRBV5-6 to TRBJ1-4; perhaps TRBD1 as D (5 bases). CDR1 is SGHDT, CDR2 YYEEEE, per germline. Trimming left V 5 bases short and J 0 bases short, with 8 bases between. This CDR3 region has 14 residues. CDR3 sequence reads: CASSQGPTNEKLFF. The DNA for the CDR3 is TGTGCCAGCAGTCAGGGTCCAACTAATGAAAAACTGTTTTTT.